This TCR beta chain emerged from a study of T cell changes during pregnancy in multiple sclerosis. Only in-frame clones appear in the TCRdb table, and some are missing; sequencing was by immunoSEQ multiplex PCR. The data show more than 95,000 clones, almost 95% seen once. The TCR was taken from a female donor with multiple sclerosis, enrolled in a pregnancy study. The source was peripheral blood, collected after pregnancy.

CDR3 residues: CSATSAGGIQYF. The DNA of the CDR3 is TGCAGCGCTACTTCTGCAGGGGGCATTCAGTACTTC. The rearrangement links TRBV29-1 to TRBJ2-4, with 7 bases aligning to TRBD1. Trimming at V came to 7 bases and at J to 9 bases, leaving 9 bases not matched to a gene. CDR3 length: 12 amino acids. From germline, CDR1 is SQVTM and CDR2 ANQGSEA.